Presented here are 15 T cell receptor beta chains from one specimen sequenced in a study of T cell changes during pregnancy in multiple sclerosis. Sequenced by immunoSEQ multiplex PCR; TCRdb stores in-frame clones only, minus some. This sample has tens of thousands of clones, with approximately 95% found just once. The sequences come from peripheral blood, collected after pregnancy. The receptors come from a female donor in good health, enrolled as a control in a pregnancy study.

This rearrangement joins TRBV19 to TRBJ1-5, with a weak D call TRBD1 (5 bases). Germline CDR1 and CDR2: LNHDA and SQIVND (reference sequence). Trimming shortened V by 9 bases and J by 4 bases, and 19 bases separated the two germline ends. This CDR3 region has 15 residues. CDR3 in amino acids: CASSGASVGNQPQHF. Here the CDR3 DNA reads TGTGCCAGCAGTGGGGCTTCCGTTGGGAATCAGCCCCAGCATTTT.

On this clone itself: Other DNA sequences of this sample code for an identical CDR3. The gene calls are TRBV5-4 and TRBJ1-1; 8 bases agree with TRBD1. The CDR3 covers 14 residues. The J segment lost 4 bases and the V segment lost 5 bases, leaving 7 bases of the junction unmatched. The germline gives CDR1 SGHNT, CDR2 YYREEE (reference sequence). The CDR3 DNA reads as TGTGCCAGCAGGTTAACAGGGGGAGGCACTGAAGCTTTCTTT. Amino acids: CASRLTGGGTEAFF.

This clone occurred once. The chain couples TRBV4-1 to TRBJ1-5, with a tentative D call TRBD1 (6 bases). The germline V gene encodes CDR1 MGHRA and CDR2 YSYEKL. This CDR3 region has 14 residues. Trimming took 4 bases from V and 4 from J, leaving 11 bases between them. CDR3 residues: CASSREGQNQPQHF. CDR3 bases: TGCGCCAGCAGCCGAGAAGGACAGAATCAGCCCCAGCATTTT.

The chain uses TRBV5-1 and TRBJ2-7, with TRBD2 matching over 8 bases. The V gene end was trimmed by 4 bases and the J gene end by 4 bases; junction bases not matched to a gene: 13. Per the germline V gene, CDR1 is SGHRS and CDR2 is YFSETQ. The CDR3 is 16 residues long. The CDR3 DNA reads TGCGCCAGCAGCACGGGAGGGCTAGCGGGTTTTTACGAGCAGTACTTC. It specifies CASSTGGLAGFYEQYF.

The CDR3 is CASSPGFTGELFF. CDR3 in DNA: TGTGCCAGCAGCCCCGGTTTTACCGGGGAGCTGTTTTTT. The chain has TRBV7-2 and TRBJ2-2; unclear D gene. CDR3 length: 13 amino acids. V dropped 5 bases and J dropped 5 bases, with 9 bases sitting between them. In germline, CDR1 is SGHTA, CDR2 FQGNSA.

CDR3 protein: CASSLTSAQETQYF. The CDR3 nucleotides are TGTGCCAGCAGCCTGACTAGCGCGCAAGAGACCCAGTACTTC. V is TRBV27 and J is TRBJ2-5; 8 bases are a match to TRBD2. The germline V gene has CDR1 MNHEY and CDR2 SMNVEV (reference sequence). The CDR3 is 14 amino acids. The trim removed 6 bases at V and 2 bases at J, leaving 5 bases unmatched.

The chain has TRBV9 and TRBJ2-7; 7 bases line up with TRBD1. Trimming cost V 5 bases and J 3 bases; bases outside gene matches: 8. CDR1 is SGDLS and CDR2 is YYNGEE in the germline V gene. CDR3 length: 14 residues. CDR3: CASRKGAQVYEQYF. The CDR3 nucleotides read TGTGCCAGCAGGAAGGGGGCGCAGGTCTACGAGCAGTACTTC. The variable domain in full, with the rest retrieved from reference TRBV9 and TRBJ2-7, is DSGVTQTPKHLITATGQRVTLRCSPRSGDLSVYWYQQSLDQGLQFLIQYYNGEERAKGNILERFSAQQFPDLHSELNLSSLELGDSALYFCASRKGAQVYEQYFGPGTRLTVT.

The chain couples TRBV7-9 to TRBJ2-3; TRBD1 aligns across 7 bases. V was clipped by 5 bases and J by 2 bases; unmatched bases: 7. The CDR3 is made up of 15 amino acids. The germline CDR1 and CDR2 sequences are SEHNR and FQNEAQ (reference sequence). DNA for the CDR3: TGTGCCAGCAGCCTGCGACAGGGATTCACAGATACGCAGTATTTT. Its translation: CASSLRQGFTDTQYF.

This clone was seen just once. The chain links TRBV28 to TRBJ2-2, with TRBD2 matching over 14 bases. Trimming at V came to 4 bases and at J to 5 bases, leaving 3 bases not matched to a gene. Germline CDR1 MDHEN, CDR2 SYDVKM. This CDR3 spans 16 amino acids. The CDR3 region is CASSWGLAGVTGELFF. The CDR3 DNA reads as TGTGCCAGCAGTTGGGGACTAGCGGGAGTTACCGGGGAGCTGTTTTTT.

The genes are TRBV28 and TRBJ1-4, with 8 positions matching TRBD1. CDR3 length equals 15 residues. Germline-derived CDR1 and CDR2 are MDHEN and SYDVKM. Trimming cost V 5 bases and J 5 bases; bases outside gene matches: 7. The CDR3 reads CASSGAGGRNEKLFF. CDR3 bases: TGTGCCAGCAGTGGCGCAGGGGGCAGAAATGAAAAACTGTTTTTT.

The V gene is TRBV5-1, the J gene TRBJ1-1; 11 nucleotides agree with TRBD1. The trim removed 0 bases at V and 0 bases at J, leaving 4 bases unmatched. In germline, CDR1 is SGHRS, CDR2 YFSETQ. This CDR3 is built from 17 residues. CDR3 in amino acids: CASSLGTGGPMNTEAFF. The CDR3, as DNA: TGCGCCAGCAGCTTGGGGACAGGGGGCCCGATGAACACTGAAGCTTTCTTT.

The chain is built from TRBV18 and TRBJ1-1; TRBD1 agrees at 10 bases. The germline gives CDR1 KGHSH, CDR2 LQKENI. This CDR3 has 14 amino acids. J was trimmed by 3 bases and V by 3 bases; bases with no gene match: 1. CDR3 nucleotides: TGTGCCAGCTCACCGGACAGGGGGTACACTGAAGCTTTCTTT. This gives the protein CASSPDRGYTEAFF.

The rearrangement uses TRBV6-6 and TRBJ2-1; D is unclear. Germline loops: CDR1 MNHNY, CDR2 SVGAGI (reference sequence). The CDR3 sequence is 14 residues long. V gave up 0 bases and J gave up 5 bases, with 8 bases separating them. The CDR3 here is CASSYSRGDNEQFF. CDR3 in DNA: TGTGCCAGCAGTTACTCGAGAGGAGACAATGAGCAGTTCTTC.

The chain employs TRBV6-5 and TRBJ1-1, with 8 bases that match TRBD1. Trimming cost V 5 bases and J 6 bases; bases outside gene matches: 5. The CDR3 is 13 amino acids. Germline V gene lookup returns CDR1 MNHEY and CDR2 SVGAGI. The CDR3 DNA reads TGTGCCAGCAGTCGAGGGACAGGCTCTGAAGCTTTCTTT. It codes for CASSRGTGSEAFF.

V is TRBV4-2 and J is TRBJ2-3, with 11 bases fitting TRBD2. CDR3 length: 16 residues. J was trimmed by 0 bases and V by 1 base; bases with no gene match: 0. The germline CDR1 and CDR2 sequences are LGHNA and YNFKEQ. Written as DNA, the CDR3 is TGTGCCAGCAGCCAAGTAGCGGGAGGGAGCACAGATACGCAGTATTTT. The encoded protein is CASSQVAGGSTDTQYF.